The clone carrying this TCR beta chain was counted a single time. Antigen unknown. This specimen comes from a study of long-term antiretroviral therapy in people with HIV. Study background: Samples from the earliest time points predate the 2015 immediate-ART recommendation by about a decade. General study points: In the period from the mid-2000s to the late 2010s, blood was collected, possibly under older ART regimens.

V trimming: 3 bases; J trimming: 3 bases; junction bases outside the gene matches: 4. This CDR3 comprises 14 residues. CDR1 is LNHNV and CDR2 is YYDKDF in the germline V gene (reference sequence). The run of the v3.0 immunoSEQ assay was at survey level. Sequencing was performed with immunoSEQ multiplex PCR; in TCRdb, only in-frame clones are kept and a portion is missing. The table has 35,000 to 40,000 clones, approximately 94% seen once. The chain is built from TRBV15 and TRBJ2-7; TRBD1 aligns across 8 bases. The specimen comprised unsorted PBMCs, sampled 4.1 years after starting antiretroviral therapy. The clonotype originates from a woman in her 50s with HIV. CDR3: CATSSNRGNYEQYF. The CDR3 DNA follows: TGTGCCACCAGCAGCAACAGGGGGAACTACGAGCAGTACTTC.